The 14 T cell receptor beta chains below all came from one sample that was sequenced in a study of identical twins (dated by TCRdb to 2016 to 2017). The library relied on 5' RACE. Instrument on record: Illumina HiSeq 2000. The public reads were reprocessed in TCRdb via fastp at Q25 and MiXCR, keeping in-frame beta chains. Rows with one shared CDR3 protein collapse into an entry with the most common genes and DNA. This sample is represented by 1.5 million to 2 million distinct CDR3 sequences; roughly a third of them were singletons. About 0.3% of the sample rests with the top ten. Material for sequencing was cord blood. These TCRs come from a newborn girl in good health.

This clonotype turned up a few times. The chain employs TRBV28 and TRBJ2-3, with 9 bases lining up with TRBD2. Germline CDR1 is MDHEN and CDR2 is SYDVKM. After removal of 5 bases from V and 6 bases from J, the junction contained 6 bases not matched to a gene. The CDR3 spans 14 residues. The DNA for the CDR3 is TGTGCCAGCAGTGACGGAAGCGGGGGGGATACGCAGTATTTT. Translation gives CASSDGSGGDTQYF.

This clonotype was seen once. The chain carries TRBV24-1 and TRBJ2-5; a weak D match, TRBD1 (5 bases). V lost 2 bases to trimming and J lost 11 bases, with 14 bases between them. The length of the CDR3 is 13 residues. The germline V gene has CDR1 KGHDR and CDR2 SFDVKD. CDR3 loop: CATSDSRANEQYF. The CDR3 nucleotides are TGTGCCACCAGTGATTCCAGGGCCAATGAGCAGTACTTC.

This clonotype was observed a handful of times. J is TRBJ2-1 and V is TRBV6-1; D gene uncertain. The V gene lost 0 bases and the J gene lost 11 bases, with 11 bases spanning the gap. The CDR3 has 13 amino acids. Germline V CDR1 and CDR2: MNHNS, SASEGT. This CDR3 is CASSEARTTQQFF. The CDR3 coding sequence is TGTGCCAGCAGTGAAGCGCGAACCACTCAGCAGTTCTTC.

This clonotype was recorded once. At one end the junction does not follow the germline gene, possibly because of a read error. The CDR3 DNA reads as TGTGCCAGCAGCCCAAAGGACAGGCCGTATAATTCACCCCTCTACTTT. Protein: CASSPKDRPYNSPLYF. The chain uses TRBV25-1 and TRBJ1-6; 7 bases line up with TRBD1. Germline V gene lookup returns CDR1 MGHDK and CDR2 SYGVNS. This CDR3 contains 16 residues.

The chain combines TRBV19 with TRBJ2-1, with D perhaps TRBD2 (7 bases). V was trimmed by 7 bases and J by 13 bases, leaving 14 bases between them. Germline V CDR1 and CDR2: LNHDA, SQIVND (reference sequence). There are 11 residues in the CDR3. This CDR3 reads CASKKGGIQFF. In DNA form, the CDR3 reads TGTGCCAGTAAGAAGGGGGGGATACAGTTCTTC.

The chain combines TRBV20-1 with TRBJ2-7; TRBD1 matches 12 bases. Trimming cost V 4 bases and J 5 bases; bases outside gene matches: 6. The CDR3 covers 14 residues. The germline V gene encodes CDR1 DFQATT and CDR2 SNEGSKA (reference sequence). CDR3 coding DNA: TGCAGTGCTAAGACCGGGACAGGGGGCAACGAGCAGTACTTC. Protein sequence: CSAKTGTGGNEQYF.

The V and J genes are TRBV12-3 or TRBV12-4 and TRBJ2-3, with D perhaps matching TRBD2 (5 bases). This CDR3 contains 15 residues. Trimming shortened V by 5 bases and J by 2 bases, and 14 bases separated the two germline ends. The CDR3 coding sequence is TGTGCCAGCAGTCATTACCAGCGGCCCACAGATACGCAGTATTTT. Protein product: CASSHYQRPTDTQYF.

This clonotype has only a few counts. The chain has TRBV5-1 and TRBJ2-1; 7 bases line up with TRBD2. V trimming: 4 bases; J trimming: 13 bases; junction bases outside the gene matches: 8. In germline, CDR1 is SGHRS, CDR2 YFSETQ. The CDR3 covers 12 residues. Here the CDR3 DNA reads TGCGCCAGCAGCAGAGAGACTAGCCCCCAGTTCTTC. This encodes CASSRETSPQFF.

This clonotype showed up just a few times. V usage is TRBV5-1 and J usage is TRBJ2-3; D is unresolved. Germline V gene sequence: CDR1 SGHRS, CDR2 YFSETQ. V lost 0 bases, J lost 3 bases, and 11 bases lay in between. The length of the CDR3 is 15 residues. CDR3 in DNA: TGCGCCAGCAGCTTGGCTATAGATTATACAGATACGCAGTATTTT. It encodes CASSLAIDYTDTQYF.

The genes are TRBV2 and TRBJ2-7; D may be TRBD2 (5 bases). This CDR3 has 16 residues. The V end was cut by 6 bases, the J end by 5 bases, with 23 bases between. Per the germline V gene, CDR1 is SNHLY and CDR2 is FYNNEI. CDR3 in amino acids: CASRTRAALPGDEQYF. DNA of the CDR3: TGTGCCAGCAGAACCCGGGCCGCCCTGCCCGGGGACGAGCAGTACTTC.

This clonotype was seen many times. The rearrangement joins TRBV5-1 to TRBJ2-7; D gene ambiguous. Trimming removed 1 base from V and 0 bases from J, with 11 bases in between. Germline-derived CDR1 and CDR2 are SGHRS and YFSETQ. The length of the CDR3 is 15 residues. The CDR3 loop is CASSLFGGPSYEQYF. In nucleotides, the CDR3 is TGCGCCAGCAGCTTGTTTGGCGGTCCCTCCTACGAGCAGTACTTC.

The chain has TRBV20-1 and TRBJ1-2, with TRBD1 as a possible D gene (6 bases). The CDR3 is 15 residues long. The germline V gene has CDR1 DFQATT and CDR2 SNEGSKA (reference sequence). Trimming removed 0 bases from V and 3 bases from J, with 14 bases in between. The CDR3 loop is CSARDPVQGYYGYTF. The DNA of the CDR3 is TGCAGTGCTAGAGATCCGGTACAGGGTTACTATGGCTACACCTTC.

The chain's CDR3 is CASSHGSSSYNSPLHF. CDR3 bases: TGCGCCAGCAGCCACGGATCTAGCTCCTATAATTCACCCCTCCACTTT. The V gene is TRBV5-1, the J gene TRBJ1-6; no definite D call. Trimming removed 4 bases at V and 0 bases at J, with 11 bases between. Germline assignment: CDR1 SGHRS and CDR2 YFSETQ. The CDR3 totals 16 residues.

This clonotype has a count of ten or more. The chain carries TRBV2 and TRBJ2-3; D is uncertain. Germline V CDR1 and CDR2: SNHLY, FYNNEI. V was cut by 5 bases and J by 0 bases, with 9 bases left in between. This CDR3 contains 14 residues. The CDR3 coding sequence is TGTGCCAGCAGTCGGACGGTTAGCACAGATACGCAGTATTTT. The encoded protein is CASSRTVSTDTQYF.